One sample yielded the 25 T cell receptor beta chains listed below, sequenced in a study of blood T cells in healthy people across ages. A second PCR, run for roughly 6 to 11 cycles, used a sample-barcoded 5' primer plus a J-beta primer mix. TCRdb ran MiXCR on the 5' RACE reads and lists one entry per CDR3 protein. Of some 880,000 distinct CDR3 sequences in the sample, around 34% were seen once. Specimen: blood. Every receptor here comes from a man aged 18 to 35 in good health.

The J gene is TRBJ1-3, the V gene TRBV10-3; D gene unclear. The CDR3 totals 15 residues. Looked up from germline, CDR1 is ENHRY and CDR2 is SYGVKD. The V gene lost 6 bases and the J gene lost 0 bases, with 12 bases spanning the gap. The CDR3 DNA reads as TGTGCCATCAGGGAAGGTGCAGGCTCTGGAAACACCATATATTTT. Protein: CAIREGAGSGNTIYF.

The rearrangement links TRBV27 to TRBJ1-1, with D tentatively TRBD1 (5 bases). Germline V gene data show CDR1 as MNHEY and CDR2 as SMNVEV (reference sequence). The V gene lost 1 base and the J gene lost 5 bases, with 8 bases spanning the gap. The CDR3 is 13 amino acids. CDR3 protein: CASSLLEGTEAFF. The DNA for the CDR3 is TGTGCCAGCAGTTTATTGGAGGGGACTGAAGCTTTCTTT.

The chain uses TRBV5-1 and TRBJ1-1; D remains unclear. V was cut by 0 bases and J by 0 bases, with 12 bases left in between. Per germline, CDR1 SGHRS and CDR2 YFSETQ. CDR3 length equals 16 residues. The CDR3 DNA follows: TGCGCCAGCAGCTTGGGGAGTTGGGCGGTGAACACTGAAGCTTTCTTT. Protein product: CASSLGSWAVNTEAFF.

The table lists this clonotype with a few counts. A much larger clone lies a single base off, so this may be a read error. V and J are TRBV12-3 or TRBV12-4 and TRBJ2-7; TRBD1 matches at 9 bases. The CDR3 has 15 amino acids. Germline trimming cut 6 bases from V and 7 bases from J; bases unmatched to any gene: 13. Here the CDR3 reads CASSPSGQGVNEQYF. CDR3 sequence (DNA): TGTGCCAGCAGCCCCTCGGGACAGGGTGTTAATGAGCAGTACTTC.

The rearrangement links TRBV7-7 to TRBJ2-2, with D hard to call. The CDR3 sequence is 14 residues long. Germline-derived CDR1 and CDR2 are SSHAT and FNYEAQ (reference sequence). Trimming removed 5 bases at V and 5 bases at J, with 12 bases between. CDR3 amino acids: CASSPRTTTGELFF. The CDR3, as DNA: TGTGCCAGCAGCCCCCGGACCACTACCGGGGAGCTGTTTTTT. The full variable domain, in which reference TRBV7-7 and TRBJ2-2 provide the parts outside the CDR3, is GAGVSQSPRYKVTKRGQDVTLRCDPISSHATLYWYQQALGQGPEFLTYFNYEAQPDKSGLPSDRFSAERPEGSISTLTIQRTEQRDSAMYRCASSPRTTTGELFFGEGSRLTVL.

The chain links TRBV25-1 to TRBJ2-1; 9 bases are shared with TRBD2. V shed 6 bases and J 7 bases; nucleotides not matched to a gene: 19. The CDR3 runs to 18 residues. Germline V CDR1 and CDR2: MGHDK, SYGVNS. The CDR3 DNA reads TGTGCCAGCAGAAGAGGAAAGCCGGGACTAGCATTAGGGAATGAGCAGTTCTTC. Its protein product is CASRRGKPGLALGNEQFF.

This clonotype occurred once. J is TRBJ2-3 and V is TRBV4-1, with TRBD2 matching over 7 bases. The ends lost 6 bases at V and 5 bases at J; junction bases unmatched: 5. This CDR3 region has 13 residues. Germline CDR1 MGHRA, CDR2 YSYEKL. This CDR3 reads CASSSLAVDTQYF. CDR3 nucleotide sequence: TGCGCCAGCAGTTCTCTAGCGGTAGATACGCAGTATTTT.

The rearrangement links TRBV7-2 to TRBJ2-1; 13 bases are a match to TRBD2. This CDR3 has 17 amino acids. V shed 0 bases and J 5 bases; nucleotides not matched to a gene: 4. CDR1 is SGHTA and CDR2 is FQGNSA in the germline V gene. CDR3 residues: CASSLAPGTSGNNEQFF. In DNA, the CDR3 is TGTGCCAGCAGCTTAGCCCCCGGGACTAGCGGGAACAATGAGCAGTTCTTC. The full variable domain, with the rest looked up from reference TRBV7-2 and TRBJ2-1, is GAGVSQSPSNKVTEKGKDVELRCDPISGHTALYWYRQSLGQGLEFLIYFQGNSAPDKSGLPSDRFSAERTGGSVSTLTIQRTQQEDSAVYLCASSLAPGTSGNNEQFFGPGTRLTVL.

This clonotype occurred many times. The genes are TRBV29-1 and TRBJ2-3; D is ambiguous. The CDR3 sequence is 16 residues long. Trimming cost V 0 bases and J 4 bases, with 17 bases left between them. Germline assignment: CDR1 SQVTM and CDR2 ANQGSEA. This CDR3 reads CSVEDRLARQADTQYF. The CDR3 nucleotides are TGCAGCGTTGAAGACCGGTTGGCACGGCAGGCAGATACGCAGTATTTT.

This clonotype was seen a handful of times. This chain connects TRBV27 to TRBJ2-7, with 8 nucleotides matching TRBD1. Germline CDR1 and CDR2: MNHEY and SMNVEV (reference sequence). CDR3 length: 13 amino acids. V lost 7 bases to trimming and J lost 7 bases; unmatched junction nucleotides: 9. The CDR3 spells CASTTTRGHEQYF. In DNA form, the CDR3 reads TGTGCCAGCACCACTACCAGGGGGCATGAGCAGTACTTC.

This clonotype was recorded at least ten times. This chain links TRBV20-1 with TRBJ1-1; a possible D gene is TRBD1 (5 bases). Germline assignment: CDR1 DFQATT and CDR2 SNEGSKA (reference sequence). CDR3 size: 12 residues. Deletions cut 2 bases from V and 4 bases from J, with 8 bases between. The CDR3 sequence is CSARRGGTEAFF. The DNA for the CDR3 is TGCAGTGCTAGACGGGGGGGCACTGAAGCTTTCTTT.

This clonotype was counted a few times. The CDR3 region is CASSRSSGDRGQETQYF. CDR3 sequence (DNA): TGTGCCAGCAGCCGCTCCTCCGGGGACAGGGGACAAGAGACCCAGTACTTC. The chain employs TRBV4-2 and TRBJ2-5, with 10 bases aligning to TRBD1. J gave up 2 bases and V 4 bases, and 10 bases lay outside the gene matches. The CDR3 consists of 17 residues. Per germline, CDR1 LGHNA and CDR2 YNFKEQ.

This rearrangement joins TRBV9 to TRBJ2-4, with D hard to call. The J call may be incorrect, as the DNA end agrees better with TRBJ2-7. There are 13 residues in the CDR3. CDR1 is SGDLS, CDR2 YYNGEE, per germline. CDR3 amino acids: CASSVGANREQYF. CDR3 bases: TGTGCCAGCAGCGTAGGGGCCAACCGCGAGCAGTACTTC.

This chain connects TRBV5-6 to TRBJ2-2; D is ambiguous. Between the trimmed V and J ends, which lost 4 bases and 4 bases, there was a span of 8 bases. CDR1 SGHDT and CDR2 YYEEEE come from the germline V gene. The CDR3 loop spans 13 amino acids. The CDR3 spells CASSMYGTGELFF. The DNA for the CDR3 is TGTGCCAGCAGCATGTATGGCACCGGGGAGCTGTTTTTT.

This clonotype has just a few counts. CDR3 loop: CSAPGMFYEKLFF. In DNA, the CDR3 is TGCAGTGCTCCAGGGATGTTTTATGAAAAACTGTTTTTT. V usage is TRBV20-1 and J usage is TRBJ1-4, with a tentative D call TRBD1 (5 bases). This CDR3 comprises 13 residues. V was shortened by 5 bases and J by 6 bases, with 13 bases between the two germline ends. Germline lookup yields CDR1 DFQATT and CDR2 SNEGSKA (reference sequence).

This clonotype came up a few times. The rearrangement uses TRBV7-2 and TRBJ2-1; TRBD1 agrees at 7 bases. The CDR3 loop spans 12 amino acids. After removal of 1 base from V and 11 bases from J, the junction contained 2 bases not matched to a gene. CDR1 and CDR2 (germline): SGHTA, FQGNSA. CDR3 sequence (DNA): TGTGCCAGCAGCTTAGGGACAGGACAGCAGTTCTTC. Amino acids: CASSLGTGQQFF.

This chain uses TRBV20-1 with TRBJ1-4; D might be TRBD1 (6 bases). The CDR3 is 15 amino acids. Deletions cut 0 bases from V and 2 bases from J, with 10 bases between. Germline V gives CDR1 DFQATT, CDR2 SNEGSKA (reference sequence). For the CDR3, the DNA is TGCAGTGCTAGAGAAGGGGGGAACACTAATGAAAAACTGTTTTTT. It translates to CSAREGGNTNEKLFF.

This chain links TRBV6-1 with TRBJ2-1; TRBD1 is a possible D gene (5 bases). This CDR3 spans 15 amino acids. V was pared by 3 bases and J by 3 bases, with 12 bases between. Germline V lookup: CDR1 MNHNS, CDR2 SASEGT. CDR3 residues: CASSEVQGFYNEQFF. CDR3 in DNA: TGTGCCAGCAGTGAGGTGCAGGGCTTCTACAATGAGCAGTTCTTC.

The gene calls are TRBV4-3 and TRBJ2-7; D ambiguous. V was trimmed by 0 bases and J by 9 bases, leaving 15 bases between them. Germline V gives CDR1 LGHNA, CDR2 YSLEER. This CDR3 spans 14 amino acids. CDR3 DNA sequence: TGCGCCAGCAGCCAAGATCTTAGAAGTAATGGGCAGTACTTC. Protein product: CASSQDLRSNGQYF.

This clonotype was counted ten times or more. The chain recombines TRBV12-3 or TRBV12-4 with TRBJ2-7; D unclear. The CDR3 has 13 amino acids. The V gene lost 0 bases and the J gene lost 6 bases, with 9 bases spanning the gap. The CDR3 reads CASSLAPKGEQYF. CDR3 sequence (DNA): TGTGCCAGCAGTTTAGCCCCCAAGGGCGAGCAGTACTTC.

The chain joins TRBV14 to TRBJ2-7; 7 bases are a match to TRBD1. Germline values: CDR1 SGHDN, CDR2 FVKESK. The CDR3 runs to 13 residues. V shed 2 bases and J 9 bases; nucleotides not matched to a gene: 7. This CDR3 is CASSQLRTGGQYF. CDR3 DNA: TGTGCCAGCAGCCAACTGAGGACAGGCGGGCAGTACTTC.

The rearrangement uses TRBV3-1 and TRBJ2-1, with 9 bases lining up with TRBD2. This CDR3 spans 17 amino acids. J was trimmed by 7 bases and V by 3 bases; bases with no gene match: 13. The germline gives CDR1 LGHDT, CDR2 YNNKEL (reference sequence). In DNA form, the CDR3 reads TGTGCCAGCAGCCAGGGGTACTTAGCGGGGGCTAATAATGAGCAGTTCTTC. Amino acid sequence: CASSQGYLAGANNEQFF.

This clonotype came up a few times. V is TRBV24-1 and J is TRBJ1-2; a possible D gene is TRBD1 (5 bases). V was pared by 7 bases and J by 8 bases, with 19 bases between. The CDR3 length is 14 residues. Per the germline V gene, CDR1 is KGHDR and CDR2 is SFDVKD. The CDR3 DNA follows: TGTGCCACCAGGGGGGACGGACGTCTTGGGGGCTACACCTTC. It translates to CATRGDGRLGGYTF.

The chain is built from TRBV20-1 and TRBJ1-5, with D maybe TRBD1 (6 bases). The CDR3 is made up of 14 amino acids. Trimming stripped 5 bases from V and 4 bases from J, with 15 bases between. Germline V lookup: CDR1 DFQATT, CDR2 SNEGSKA (reference sequence). CDR3 region: CSAQKGGGNQPQHF. The DNA for the CDR3 is TGCAGTGCTCAGAAGGGGGGTGGGAATCAGCCCCAGCATTTT.

This clonotype came up many times. The chain links TRBV5-1 to TRBJ1-1; 8 bases agree with TRBD1. The CDR3 extends over 15 amino acids. The V segment lost 0 bases and the J segment 2 bases; nucleotides outside the gene matches: 3. Germline-derived CDR1 and CDR2 are SGHRS and YFSETQ. The CDR3 bases are TGCGCCAGCAGCTTGGGGACAGGGCCTAACACTGAAGCTTTCTTT. This sequence encodes CASSLGTGPNTEAFF.